The clone carrying this T cell receptor beta chain was detected many times. This library used approximately 370 ng RNA and molecular barcoded adaptors spanning alpha/delta and beta/gamma chains. TCRdb re-called the reads with MiXCR, one entry per CDR3 protein. The sample lists 25,000 to 35,000 distinct CDR3 sequences; 15% to 20% were seen once. This entry belongs to a study of read filtering for tumor transcriptome and immune sequencing. Study-level information: Revised staging placed roughly 8 patients in R-ISS I, roughly 16 in II, six or seven in III.

Germline CDR1 and CDR2: SGHTA and FQGTGA. The CDR3 is 16 residues long. The trim removed 5 bases at V and 1 base at J, leaving 5 bases unmatched. The TCR sequence derives from a donor aged 40 or over with multiple myeloma. The sequenced sample consisted of a population of CD138-negative cells sorted from bone marrow. The chain joins TRBV7-3 to TRBJ2-2, with TRBD1 matching over 9 bases. Written as DNA, the CDR3 is TGTGCCAGCAGCAAACAGGGGGCGCGGAACACCGGGGAGCTGTTTTTT. This translates into CASSKQGARNTGELFF.